The 17 T cell receptor beta chains reported below all come from one sample, sequenced in a study of beta chain features in type 1 diabetes. The whole isolated RNA underwent reverse transcription, so sequencing captured expressed TCRB transcripts. The repertoire was sequenced with immunoSEQ multiplex PCR; TCRdb's copy has only in-frame clones and lacks some. The data show around 320,000 clones, approximately 15% seen once. Material: central memory CD4+ T cells from blood. The receptors come from a man aged 25 to 40 in good health.

The V and J genes are TRBV14 and TRBJ2-5; D possibly corresponds to TRBD2 (5 bases). The germline V gene encodes CDR1 SGHDN and CDR2 FVKESK. The V gene lost 4 bases and the J gene lost 5 bases, with 20 bases spanning the gap. The CDR3 runs 16 residues. The DNA for the CDR3 is TGTGCCAGCAGCCCCAATGTGATGAGGGTTGGGGAGACCCAGTACTTC. Its protein is CASSPNVMRVGETQYF.

The CDR3 DNA is TGTGCCAGCACTACGGGCAATCAGCCCCAGCATTTT. This gives the protein CASTTGNQPQHF. The chain employs TRBV2 and TRBJ1-5, with D uncertain. CDR1 is SNHLY and CDR2 is FYNNEI in the germline V gene. The CDR3 runs 12 residues. Trimming cost V 7 bases and J 2 bases, with 6 bases left between them.

This clone was detected only a few times. The rearrangement uses TRBV5-5 and TRBJ1-5; TRBD1 might be the D (6 bases). This CDR3 contains 15 residues. From germline, CDR1 is SGHKS and CDR2 YYEKEE (reference sequence). V was trimmed by 4 bases and J by 0 bases, leaving 11 bases between them. DNA of the CDR3: TGTGCCAGCAGCACGGACAGATATAGCAATCAGCCCCAGCATTTT. Translating gives CASSTDRYSNQPQHF.

This clone was counted only a few times. V usage is TRBV11-2 and J usage is TRBJ2-5; 7 bases align to TRBD2. This CDR3 comprises 14 residues. Germline V gives CDR1 SGHAT, CDR2 FQNNGV. With V trimmed by 5 bases and J by 0 bases, 3 bases remained unmatched. The CDR3 loop is CASSARGYQETQYF. In nucleotides, the CDR3 is TGTGCCAGCAGCGCGCGGGGGTACCAAGAGACCCAGTACTTC.

This chain uses TRBV10-3 with TRBJ1-2, with TRBD1 matching over 10 bases. In germline, CDR1 is ENHRY, CDR2 SYGVKD. The CDR3 runs 14 residues. After removal of 6 bases from V and 2 bases from J, the junction contained 3 bases not matched to a gene. The DNA of the CDR3 is TGTGCCATCAGGGGGACAGGGGAAAACTATGGCTACACCTTC. This encodes CAIRGTGENYGYTF.

The sample holds a few counts of this clone. V gene TRBV10-3 combines with J gene TRBJ2-7, with a weak D call TRBD1 (5 bases). Germline assignment: CDR1 ENHRY and CDR2 SYGVKD. V was shortened by 10 bases and J by 1 base, with 14 bases between the two germline ends. This CDR3 is 13 amino acids long. CDR3 nucleotides: TGTGCCAGCAGCCCTGGGGCGTCCTACGAGCAGTACGTC. It translates to CASSPGASYEQYV.

This clone was recorded a few times. V is TRBV25-1 and J is TRBJ2-2; 7 positions agree with TRBD1. Looked up from germline, CDR1 is MGHDK and CDR2 is SYGVNS. The trim removed 6 bases at V and 3 bases at J, leaving 4 bases unmatched. The CDR3 totals 14 residues. The CDR3 DNA reads as TGTGCCAGCAGGTCCGGGACAGACACCGGGGAGCTGTTTTTT. Protein: CASRSGTDTGELFF.

This clone was seen at least ten times. The V call is TRBV5-4, the J call TRBJ2-2; 7 nucleotides match TRBD1. Germline V lookup: CDR1 SGHNT, CDR2 YYREEE (reference sequence). J gave up 0 bases and V 4 bases, and 3 bases lay outside the gene matches. The CDR3 runs to 15 residues. The CDR3 reads CASSGGTANTGELFF. CDR3 DNA sequence: TGTGCCAGCAGCGGTGGGACAGCGAACACCGGGGAGCTGTTTTTT.

As DNA, the CDR3 is TGTGCCAGCAGCGGGACAGGGATGAATCAGCCCCAGCATTTT. Encoded protein: CASSGTGMNQPQHF. The V call is TRBV2, the J call TRBJ1-5; 9 positions match TRBD1. There are 14 residues in the CDR3. The trim removed 6 bases at V and 4 bases at J, leaving 4 bases unmatched. Germline V gene data show CDR1 as SNHLY and CDR2 as FYNNEI.

For this clone: At one end, the junction sequence differs from germline, possibly due to a read error. The V and J genes are TRBV7-7 and TRBJ2-3, with 9 bases that match TRBD2. Germline CDR1 is SSHAT and CDR2 is FNYEAQ (reference sequence). The CDR3 sequence is 15 residues long. Here the CDR3 reads CATSFGAGGPDTQYF. CDR3 nucleotides: TGTGCCACCAGCTTCGGCGCGGGGGGGCCGGATACGCAGTATTTT.

This chain uses TRBV7-9 with TRBJ2-1; D unresolved. CDR3 length: 15 amino acids. V was shortened by 5 bases and J by 0 bases, with 11 bases between the two germline ends. Germline CDR1 is SEHNR and CDR2 is FQNEAQ (reference sequence). CDR3: CASSPARSSYNEQFF. The CDR3 region has the DNA TGTGCCAGCAGCCCGGCCAGAAGCTCCTACAATGAGCAGTTCTTC.

V gene TRBV19 combines with J gene TRBJ2-7, with a possible D match to TRBD1 (5 bases). Trimming stripped 4 bases from V and 4 bases from J, with 11 bases between. The CDR3 spans 13 residues. Germline CDR1 LNHDA, CDR2 SQIVND (reference sequence). The CDR3 coding sequence is TGTGCCAGTAGTAATCGGGCAGGGTACGAGCAGTACGTC. Translated, it gives CASSNRAGYEQYV.

The chain uses TRBV7-9 and TRBJ2-7; possibly TRBD1 or TRBD2 for D (5 bases each). The germline gives CDR1 SEHNR, CDR2 FQNEAQ (reference sequence). CDR3 length equals 15 residues. Trimming shortened V by 0 bases and J by 3 bases, and 12 bases separated the two germline ends. The CDR3 sequence is CASSLAVRGNYEQYF. The CDR3 DNA sequence: TGTGCCAGCAGCTTAGCGGTGAGGGGTAACTACGAGCAGTACTTC.

Only a few counts were recorded for this clone. The chain is built from TRBV11-3 and TRBJ2-7; TRBD2 matches 7 bases. V shed 3 bases, J shed 5 bases, and the junction held 13 bases outside the gene matches. In germline, CDR1 is SGHNT, CDR2 YENEEA. CDR3 length: 16 amino acids. The CDR3 reads CASSLAMGGNEHEQYF. The CDR3 DNA follows: TGTGCCAGCAGCTTGGCCATGGGGGGGAACGAACACGAGCAGTACTTC.

The chain uses TRBV5-4 and TRBJ1-2; 8 positions agree with TRBD1. CDR3 length: 14 amino acids. Germline CDR1 is SGHNT and CDR2 is YYREEE (reference sequence). With V trimmed by 5 bases and J by 3 bases, 6 bases remained unmatched. The CDR3, as DNA: TGTGCCAGCAGATCAACGGACAGGGACTATGGCTACACCTTC. Translation: CASRSTDRDYGYTF.

The J gene is TRBJ2-3, the V gene TRBV15; D call uncertain. With 4 bases removed from V and 5 bases from J, the gap between germline ends came to 4 bases. The CDR3 runs 11 residues. Germline V gene data show CDR1 as LNHNV and CDR2 as YYDKDF (reference sequence). The CDR3 DNA follows: TGTGCCACCAGCACTAAAGATACGCAGTATTTT. This translates into CATSTKDTQYF. Using reference TRBV15 and TRBJ2-3 for the parts outside the CDR3, the full variable domain is DAMVIQNPRYQVTQFGKPVTLSCSQTLNHNVMYWYQQKSSQAPKLLFHYYDKDFNNEADTPDNFQSRRPNTSFCFLDIRSPGLGDTAMYLCATSTKDTQYFGPGTRLTVL.

The J gene is TRBJ2-4, the V gene TRBV14, with D unclear. Germline V CDR1 and CDR2: SGHDN, FVKESK. Trimming shortened V by 4 bases and J by 3 bases, and 16 bases separated the two germline ends. The CDR3 extends over 16 amino acids. In DNA, the CDR3 is TGTGCCAGCAGCCCACCTCGGGCAGATTTCAAAAACATTCAGTACTTC. Amino acids: CASSPPRADFKNIQYF.